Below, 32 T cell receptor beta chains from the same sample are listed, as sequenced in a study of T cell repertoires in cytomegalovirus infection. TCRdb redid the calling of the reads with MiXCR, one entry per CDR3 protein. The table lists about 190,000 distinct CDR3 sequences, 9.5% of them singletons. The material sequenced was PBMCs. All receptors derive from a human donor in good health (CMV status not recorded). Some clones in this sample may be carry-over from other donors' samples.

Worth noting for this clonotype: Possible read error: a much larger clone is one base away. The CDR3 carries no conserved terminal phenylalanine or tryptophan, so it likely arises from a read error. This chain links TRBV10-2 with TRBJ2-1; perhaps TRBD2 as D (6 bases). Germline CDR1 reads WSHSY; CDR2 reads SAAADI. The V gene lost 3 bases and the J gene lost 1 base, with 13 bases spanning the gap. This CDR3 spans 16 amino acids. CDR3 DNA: TGCGCCAGCAGTGAAGTAGCGGCATATTCCTACAATGAGCAGTTCTTA. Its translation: CASSEVAAYSYNEQFL.

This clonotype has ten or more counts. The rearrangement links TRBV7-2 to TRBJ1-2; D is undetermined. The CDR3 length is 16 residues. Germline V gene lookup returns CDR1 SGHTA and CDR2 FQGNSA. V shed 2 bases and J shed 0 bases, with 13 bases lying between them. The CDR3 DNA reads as TGTGCCAGCAGCTTATCTCGAACCGGGACTAACTATGGCTACACCTTC. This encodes CASSLSRTGTNYGYTF.

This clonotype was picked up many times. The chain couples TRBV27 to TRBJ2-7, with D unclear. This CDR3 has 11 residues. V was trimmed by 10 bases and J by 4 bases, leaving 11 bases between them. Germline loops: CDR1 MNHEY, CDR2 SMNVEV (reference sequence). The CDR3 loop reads CAKTRPYEQYF. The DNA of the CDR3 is TGTGCCAAGACTCGTCCATACGAGCAGTACTTC.

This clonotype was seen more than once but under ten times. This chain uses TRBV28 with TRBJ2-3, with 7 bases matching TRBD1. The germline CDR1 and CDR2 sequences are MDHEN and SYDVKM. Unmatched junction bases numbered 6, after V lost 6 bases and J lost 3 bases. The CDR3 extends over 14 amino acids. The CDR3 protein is CASSVTGFTDTQYF. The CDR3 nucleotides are TGTGCCAGCAGCGTGACAGGGTTTACAGATACGCAGTATTTT.

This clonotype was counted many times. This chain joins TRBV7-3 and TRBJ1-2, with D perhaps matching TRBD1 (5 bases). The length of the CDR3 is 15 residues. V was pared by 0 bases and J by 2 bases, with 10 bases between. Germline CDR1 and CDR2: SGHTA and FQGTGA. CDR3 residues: CASSLTPDTNYGYTF. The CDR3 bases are TGTGCCAGCAGCTTAACGCCGGACACCAACTATGGCTACACCTTC.

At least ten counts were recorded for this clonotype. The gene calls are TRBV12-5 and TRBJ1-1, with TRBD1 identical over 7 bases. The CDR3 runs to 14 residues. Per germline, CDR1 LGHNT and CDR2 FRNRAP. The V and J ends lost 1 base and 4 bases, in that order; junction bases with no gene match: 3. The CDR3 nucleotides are TGTGCTAGTGGTTTGGATCCAGGGGGCACTGAAGCTTTCTTT. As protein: CASGLDPGGTEAFF.

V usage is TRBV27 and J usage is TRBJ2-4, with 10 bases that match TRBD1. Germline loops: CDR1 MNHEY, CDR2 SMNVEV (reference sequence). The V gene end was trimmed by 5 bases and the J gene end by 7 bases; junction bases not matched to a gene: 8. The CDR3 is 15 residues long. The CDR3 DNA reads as TGTGCCAGCAGTCGCAACCGGGACAGGGGTAACATTCAGTACTTC. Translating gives CASSRNRDRGNIQYF.

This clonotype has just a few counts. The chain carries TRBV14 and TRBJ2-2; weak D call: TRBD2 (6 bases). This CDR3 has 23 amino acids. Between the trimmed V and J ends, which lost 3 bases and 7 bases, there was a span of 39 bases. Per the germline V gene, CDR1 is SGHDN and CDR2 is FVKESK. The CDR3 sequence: CASSHRTRRTANRVGGFGGELFF. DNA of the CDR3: TGTGCCAGCAGCCACAGAACGCGGCGGACCGCGAATCGGGTCGGAGGGTTTGGCGGGGAGCTGTTTTTT.

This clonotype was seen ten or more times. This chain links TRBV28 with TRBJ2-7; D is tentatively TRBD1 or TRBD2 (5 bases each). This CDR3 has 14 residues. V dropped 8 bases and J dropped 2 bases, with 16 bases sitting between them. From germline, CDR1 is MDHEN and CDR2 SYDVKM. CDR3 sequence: CASHPPGRTYEQYF. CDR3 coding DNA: TGTGCCAGCCATCCCCCGGGACGGACCTACGAGCAGTACTTC.

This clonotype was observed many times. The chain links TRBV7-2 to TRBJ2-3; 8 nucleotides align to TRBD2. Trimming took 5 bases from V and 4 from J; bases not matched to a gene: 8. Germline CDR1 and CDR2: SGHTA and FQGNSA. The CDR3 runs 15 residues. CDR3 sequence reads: CASSPSGSWADTQYF. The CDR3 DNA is TGTGCCAGCAGCCCCAGCGGGAGCTGGGCAGATACGCAGTATTTT.

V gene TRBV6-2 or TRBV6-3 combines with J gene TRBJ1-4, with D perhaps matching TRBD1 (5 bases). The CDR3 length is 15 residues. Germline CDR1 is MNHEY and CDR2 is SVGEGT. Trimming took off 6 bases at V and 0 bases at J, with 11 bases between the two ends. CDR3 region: CASRIQGATNEKLFF. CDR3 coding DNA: TGTGCCAGCAGGATTCAGGGTGCAACTAATGAAAAACTGTTTTTT.

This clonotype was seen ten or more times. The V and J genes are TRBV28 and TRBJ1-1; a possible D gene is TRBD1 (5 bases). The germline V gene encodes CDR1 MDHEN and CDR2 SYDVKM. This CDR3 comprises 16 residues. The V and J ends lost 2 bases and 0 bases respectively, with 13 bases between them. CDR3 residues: CASSLLGVRMNTEAFF. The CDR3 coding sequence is TGTGCCAGCAGTTTACTGGGGGTCCGGATGAACACTGAAGCTTTCTTT.

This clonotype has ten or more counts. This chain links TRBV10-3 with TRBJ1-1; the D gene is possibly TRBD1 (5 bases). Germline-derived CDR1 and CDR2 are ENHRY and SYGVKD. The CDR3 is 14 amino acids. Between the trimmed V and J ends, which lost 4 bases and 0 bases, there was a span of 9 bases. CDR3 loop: CAISVGGMNTEAFF. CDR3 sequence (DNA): TGTGCCATCAGTGTTGGGGGGATGAACACTGAAGCTTTCTTT.

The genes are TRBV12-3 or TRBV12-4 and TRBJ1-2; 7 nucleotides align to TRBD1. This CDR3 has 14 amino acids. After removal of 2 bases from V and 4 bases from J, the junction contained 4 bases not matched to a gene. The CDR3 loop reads CASSLLGTAYGYTF. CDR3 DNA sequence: TGTGCCAGCAGTTTACTTGGGACAGCCTATGGCTACACCTTC.

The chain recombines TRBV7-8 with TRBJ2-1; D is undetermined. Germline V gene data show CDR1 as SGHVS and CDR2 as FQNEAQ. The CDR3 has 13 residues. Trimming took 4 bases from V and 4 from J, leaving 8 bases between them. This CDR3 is CASSSRVYNEQFF. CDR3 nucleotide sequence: TGTGCCAGCAGCTCACGGGTATACAATGAGCAGTTCTTC.

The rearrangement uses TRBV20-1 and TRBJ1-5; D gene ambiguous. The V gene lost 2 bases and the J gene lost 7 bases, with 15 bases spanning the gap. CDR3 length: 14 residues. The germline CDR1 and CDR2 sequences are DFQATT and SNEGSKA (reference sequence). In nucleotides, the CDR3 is TGCAGTGCTAGAACTGGGAAGGGCGGCCAGCCCCAGCATTTT. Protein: CSARTGKGGQPQHF.

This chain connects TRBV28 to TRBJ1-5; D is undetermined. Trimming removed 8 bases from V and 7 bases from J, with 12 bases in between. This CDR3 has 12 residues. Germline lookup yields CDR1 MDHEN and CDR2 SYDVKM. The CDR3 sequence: CASLTGSQPQHF. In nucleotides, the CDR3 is TGTGCCAGCCTGACGGGTAGCCAGCCCCAGCATTTT.

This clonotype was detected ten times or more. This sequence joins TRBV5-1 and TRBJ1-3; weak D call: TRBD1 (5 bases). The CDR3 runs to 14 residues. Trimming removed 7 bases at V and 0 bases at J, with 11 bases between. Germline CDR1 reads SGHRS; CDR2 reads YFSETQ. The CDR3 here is CASAVGGSGNTIYF. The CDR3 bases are TGCGCCAGCGCTGTTGGGGGCTCTGGAAACACCATATATTTT.

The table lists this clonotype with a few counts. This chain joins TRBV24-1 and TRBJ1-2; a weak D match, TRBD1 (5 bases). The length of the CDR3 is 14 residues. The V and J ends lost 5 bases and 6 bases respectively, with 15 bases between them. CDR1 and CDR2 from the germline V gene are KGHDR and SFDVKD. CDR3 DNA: TGTGCCACCAGTGGGACCAGGGAAATAAATGGCTACACCTTC. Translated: CATSGTREINGYTF.

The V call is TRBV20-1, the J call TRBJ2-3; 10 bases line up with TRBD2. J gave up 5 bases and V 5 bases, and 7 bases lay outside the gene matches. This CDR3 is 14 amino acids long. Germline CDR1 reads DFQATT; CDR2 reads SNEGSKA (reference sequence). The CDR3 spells CSAQLAGVGDTQYF. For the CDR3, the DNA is TGCAGTGCTCAGCTAGCGGGAGTTGGAGATACGCAGTATTTT.

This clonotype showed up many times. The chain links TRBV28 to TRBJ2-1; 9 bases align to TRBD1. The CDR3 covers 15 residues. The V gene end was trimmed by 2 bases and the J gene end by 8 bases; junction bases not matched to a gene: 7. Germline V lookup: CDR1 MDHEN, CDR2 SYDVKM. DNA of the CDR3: TGTGCCAGCAGTTTAGGGACAGGGTGGAGCTATGAGCAGTTCTTC. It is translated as CASSLGTGWSYEQFF. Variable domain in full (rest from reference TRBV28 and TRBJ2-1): DVKVTQSSRYLVKRTGEKVFLECVQDMDHENMFWYRQDPGLGLRLIYFSYDVKMKEKGDIPEGYSVSREKKERFSLILESASTNQTSMYLCASSLGTGWSYEQFFGPGTRLTVL.

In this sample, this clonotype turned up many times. The CDR3 loop is CASSLGAGLSGANVLTF. Written as DNA, the CDR3 is TGTGCCAGCAGCTTAGGGGCAGGACTCTCTGGGGCCAACGTCCTGACTTTC. The chain recombines TRBV7-8 with TRBJ2-6, with D maybe TRBD2 (5 bases). The CDR3 loop spans 17 amino acids. CDR1 is SGHVS and CDR2 is FQNEAQ in the germline V gene. Trimming left V 1 base short and J 0 bases short, with 10 bases between. The whole variable domain, filled in from reference TRBV7-8 and TRBJ2-6, reads GAGVSQSPRYKVAKRGQDVALRCDPISGHVSLFWYQQALGQGPEFLTYFQNEAQLDKSGLPSDRFFAERPEGSVSTLKIQRTQQEDSAVYLCASSLGAGLSGANVLTFGAGSRLTVL.

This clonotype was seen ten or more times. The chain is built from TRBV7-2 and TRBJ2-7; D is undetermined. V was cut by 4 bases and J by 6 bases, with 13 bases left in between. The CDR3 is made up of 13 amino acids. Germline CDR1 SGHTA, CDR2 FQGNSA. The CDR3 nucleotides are TGTGCCAGCAGCTCCCAGCGATCAACCGAGCAGTACTTC. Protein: CASSSQRSTEQYF. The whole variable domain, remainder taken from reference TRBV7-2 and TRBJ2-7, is GAGVSQSPSNKVTEKGKDVELRCDPISGHTALYWYRQSLGQGLEFLIYFQGNSAPDKSGLPSDRFSAERTGGSVSTLTIQRTQQEDSAVYLCASSSQRSTEQYFGPGTRLTVT.

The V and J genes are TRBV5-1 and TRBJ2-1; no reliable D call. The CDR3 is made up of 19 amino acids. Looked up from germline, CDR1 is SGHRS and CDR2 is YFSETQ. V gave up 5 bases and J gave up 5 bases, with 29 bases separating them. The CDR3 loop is CASRGSFPFKLDVHNEQFF. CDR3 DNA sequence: TGCGCCAGCAGGGGTAGTTTCCCCTTCAAGTTGGACGTGCACAATGAGCAGTTCTTC. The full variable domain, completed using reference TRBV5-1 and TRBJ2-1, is KAGVTQTPRYLIKTRGQQVTLSCSPISGHRSVSWYQQTPGQGLQFLFEYFSETQRNKGNFPGRFSGRQFSNSRSEMNVSTLELGDSALYLCASRGSFPFKLDVHNEQFFGPGTRLTVL.

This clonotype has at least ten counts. The CDR3 here is CASSLEQLLNTGELFF. For the CDR3, the DNA is TGTGCCAGCAGCTTAGAACAACTACTGAACACCGGGGAGCTGTTTTTT. The V call is TRBV7-2, the J call TRBJ2-2; no firm D call. This CDR3 comprises 16 residues. The ends were cut back, 1 base at V and 1 base at J, with 10 bases in the middle. Per the germline V gene, CDR1 is SGHTA and CDR2 is FQGNSA.

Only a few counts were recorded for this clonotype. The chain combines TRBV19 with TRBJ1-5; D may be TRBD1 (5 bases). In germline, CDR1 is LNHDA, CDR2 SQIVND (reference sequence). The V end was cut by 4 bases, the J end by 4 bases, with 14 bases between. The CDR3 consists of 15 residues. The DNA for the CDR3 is TGTGCCAGTAGTAGGGACCCGTCTCGAAATCAGCCCCAGCATTTT. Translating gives CASSRDPSRNQPQHF.

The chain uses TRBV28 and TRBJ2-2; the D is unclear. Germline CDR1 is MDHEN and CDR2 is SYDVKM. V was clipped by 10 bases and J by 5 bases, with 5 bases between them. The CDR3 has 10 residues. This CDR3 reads CATTTGELFF. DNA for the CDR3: TGTGCCACCACAACCGGGGAGCTGTTTTTT. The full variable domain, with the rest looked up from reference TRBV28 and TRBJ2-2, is DVKVTQSSRYLVKRTGEKVFLECVQDMDHENMFWYRQDPGLGLRLIYFSYDVKMKEKGDIPEGYSVSREKKERFSLILESASTNQTSMYLCATTTGELFFGEGSRLTVL.

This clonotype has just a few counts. CDR3 coding DNA: TGCAGTGCTAGCGGAGATGGGGCCAACGTCCTGACTTTC. Its translation is CSASGDGANVLTF. This chain joins TRBV20-1 and TRBJ2-6; no clear D. CDR3 length: 13 residues. The V end was cut by 3 bases, the J end by 3 bases, with 6 bases between. Germline V CDR1 and CDR2: DFQATT, SNEGSKA (reference sequence).

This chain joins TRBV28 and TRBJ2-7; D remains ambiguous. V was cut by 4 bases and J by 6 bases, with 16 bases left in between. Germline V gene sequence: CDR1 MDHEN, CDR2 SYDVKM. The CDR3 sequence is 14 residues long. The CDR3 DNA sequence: TGTGCCAGCAGTTCGAATGTCTGGACCGGCGAGCAGTACTTC. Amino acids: CASSSNVWTGEQYF.

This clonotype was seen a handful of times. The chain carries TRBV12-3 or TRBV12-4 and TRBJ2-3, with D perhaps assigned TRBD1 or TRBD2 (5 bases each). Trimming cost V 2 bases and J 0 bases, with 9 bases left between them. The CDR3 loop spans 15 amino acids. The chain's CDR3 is CASSLRGASTDTQYF. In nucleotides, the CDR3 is TGTGCCAGCAGTTTAAGGGGAGCTAGCACAGATACGCAGTATTTT.

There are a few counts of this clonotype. CDR3 residues: CSAGLAGGRHEQYF. The DNA for the CDR3 is TGCAGTGCTGGCCTAGCGGGAGGGCGGCACGAGCAGTACTTC. The gene calls are TRBV20-1 and TRBJ2-7; 12 bases map to TRBD2. J lost 5 bases, V lost 5 bases, and 7 bases had no gene match. This CDR3 is built from 14 residues. CDR1 is DFQATT, CDR2 SNEGSKA, per germline (reference sequence).

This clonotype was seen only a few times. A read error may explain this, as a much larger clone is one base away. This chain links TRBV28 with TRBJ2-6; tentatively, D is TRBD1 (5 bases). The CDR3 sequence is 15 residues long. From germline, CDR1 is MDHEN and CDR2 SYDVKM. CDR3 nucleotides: TGTGCCAGCAGTTTCCTCAGGGCTGGGGCCAACGACCTGACTTTC. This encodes CASSFLRAGANDLTF.